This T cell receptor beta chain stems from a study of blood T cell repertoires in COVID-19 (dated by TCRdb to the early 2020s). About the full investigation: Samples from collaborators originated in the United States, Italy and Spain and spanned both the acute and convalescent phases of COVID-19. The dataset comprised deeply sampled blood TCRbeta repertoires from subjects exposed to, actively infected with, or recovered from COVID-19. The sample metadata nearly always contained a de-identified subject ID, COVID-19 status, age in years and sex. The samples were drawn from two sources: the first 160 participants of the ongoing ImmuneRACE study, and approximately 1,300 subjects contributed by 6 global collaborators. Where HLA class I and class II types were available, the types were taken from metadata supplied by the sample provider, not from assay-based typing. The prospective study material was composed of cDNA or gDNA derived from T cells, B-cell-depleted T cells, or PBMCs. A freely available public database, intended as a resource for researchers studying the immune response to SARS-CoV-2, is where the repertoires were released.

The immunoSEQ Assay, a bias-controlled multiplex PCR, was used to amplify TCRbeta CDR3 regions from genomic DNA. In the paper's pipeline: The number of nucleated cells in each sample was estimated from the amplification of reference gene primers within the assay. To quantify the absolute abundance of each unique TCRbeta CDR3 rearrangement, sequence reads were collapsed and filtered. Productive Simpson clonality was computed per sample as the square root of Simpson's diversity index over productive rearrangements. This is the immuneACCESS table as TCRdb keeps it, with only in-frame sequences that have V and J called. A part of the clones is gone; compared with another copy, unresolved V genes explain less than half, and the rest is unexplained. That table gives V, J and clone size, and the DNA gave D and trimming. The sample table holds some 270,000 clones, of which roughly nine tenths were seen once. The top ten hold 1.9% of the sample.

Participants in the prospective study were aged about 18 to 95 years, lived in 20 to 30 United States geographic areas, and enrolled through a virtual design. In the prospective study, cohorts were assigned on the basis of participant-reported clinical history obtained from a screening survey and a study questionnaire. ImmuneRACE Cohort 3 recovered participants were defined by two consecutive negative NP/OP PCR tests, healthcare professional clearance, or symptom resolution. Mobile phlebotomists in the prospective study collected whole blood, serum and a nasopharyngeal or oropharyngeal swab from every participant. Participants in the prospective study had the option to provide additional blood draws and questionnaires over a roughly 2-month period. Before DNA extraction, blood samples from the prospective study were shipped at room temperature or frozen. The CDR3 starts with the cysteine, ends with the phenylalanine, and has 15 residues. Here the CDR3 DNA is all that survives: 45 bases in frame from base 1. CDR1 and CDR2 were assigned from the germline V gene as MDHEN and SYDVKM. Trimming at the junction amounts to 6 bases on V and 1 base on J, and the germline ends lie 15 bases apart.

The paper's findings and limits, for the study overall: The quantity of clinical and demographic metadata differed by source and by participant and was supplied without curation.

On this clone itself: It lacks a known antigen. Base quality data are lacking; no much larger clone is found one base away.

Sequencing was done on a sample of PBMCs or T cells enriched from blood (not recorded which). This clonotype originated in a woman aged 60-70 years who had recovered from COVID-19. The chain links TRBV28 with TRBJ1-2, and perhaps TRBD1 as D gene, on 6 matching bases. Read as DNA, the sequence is TGTGCCAGCAGGCATTTGAGGGGGGGTAACTATGGCTACACCTTC. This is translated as CASRHLRGGNYGYTF.